This TCR beta chain was documented in a study of control samples from healthy donors and cancer patients. This clone appeared a single time. Losses at the gene ends were 8 bases for V and 5 bases for J; bases not matched to a gene: 7. Germline assignment: CDR1 MGHRA and CDR2 YSYEKL. This CDR3 spans 14 amino acids. Assay used: immunoSEQ multiplex PCR; TCRdb lists only in-frame clones, some missing. Among about 85,000 clones, roughly nine tenths were seen once, and the ten largest hold 7.6%. Sequencing was performed on blood. The receptor was isolated from a woman aged 55 to 70 in good health. The V call is TRBV4-1, the J call TRBJ2-2; 8 nucleotides match TRBD2. The CDR3 sequence: CASRRGVGTGELFF. The CDR3 DNA reads as TGCGCCAGCCGGCGGGGGGTAGGGACCGGGGAGCTGTTTTTT.